This T cell receptor (beta chain) emerged from a study of shared clonotypes between healthy human individuals. Caucasian adults residing in Nashville, Tennessee made up all the donors. TCRdb's copy holds only in-frame clones and misses some; the assay was immunoSEQ multiplex PCR. The sample contains approximately 400,000 clones, about 96% of which appear only once. V lost 1 base and J lost 3; bases outside the gene matches: 4. Germline V CDR1 and CDR2: SGHAT, FQNNGV. There are 15 residues in the CDR3. The TCR originated in a man under 40 in good health. The specimen sequenced was memory CD8+ T cells sorted from blood. Described subset: CD45RO+ cells pooled with CCR7-negative TemRA cells. The rearrangement uses TRBV11-2 and TRBJ1-2; TRBD1 matches at 8 bases. The CDR3 DNA reads as TGTGCCAGCAGCTTAGGGCCAGGGGGCTACTATGGCTACACCTTC. This encodes CASSLGPGGYYGYTF.